A single sample gave rise to the 11 T cell receptor beta chains below, sequenced in a study of beta chain features in type 1 diabetes. As every portion of the isolated RNA was reverse transcribed, the sequencing read expressed TCRB transcripts. Here immunoSEQ multiplex PCR was the method, and the copy in TCRdb shows in-frame clones only, minus some. The data hold about 230,000 clones, with approximately 16% observed a single time. Their recognized antigens are unknown. The study, taken as a whole, reports: Across all four CD4+ subsets, people with type 1 diabetes showed modestly shorter TCRB CDR3s.

The source material was naive CD4+ T cells from blood. These receptors were collected from a man aged 25 to 45 with type 1 diabetes.

V usage is TRBV7-2 and J usage is TRBJ2-3; a possible D gene is TRBD1 (6 bases). Germline V gene data show CDR1 as SGHTA and CDR2 as FQGNSA. CDR3 length equals 14 residues. The germline V and J ends were trimmed by 2 bases and 4 bases, with 10 bases remaining between them. For the CDR3, the DNA is TGTGCCAGCAGCTTAAGACAGGCGGCAGATACGCAGTATTTT. Translated, it gives CASSLRQAADTQYF.

The V and J genes are TRBV5-1 and TRBJ2-5; no clear D gene. V lost 4 bases, J lost 5 bases, and 15 bases lay in between. CDR3 length equals 14 residues. CDR1 is SGHRS and CDR2 is YFSETQ in the germline V gene. The CDR3 is CASSLRSRRETQYF. The CDR3 DNA follows: TGCGCCAGCAGCCTTCGATCGAGGCGGGAGACCCAGTACTTC.

This clone was observed a few times. The chain is built from TRBV4-1 and TRBJ2-5; 7 positions agree with TRBD2. The CDR3 spans 14 residues. Germline V gene sequence: CDR1 MGHRA, CDR2 YSYEKL. The V segment lost 1 base and the J segment 3 bases; nucleotides outside the gene matches: 2. The CDR3 coding sequence is TGCGCCAGCAGCCAAGTGGCGGGAGAAGAGACCCAGTACTTC. Residues: CASSQVAGEETQYF.

V gene TRBV19 combines with J gene TRBJ2-5, with D possibly TRBD1 on 5 matching bases. CDR1 is LNHDA and CDR2 is SQIVND in the germline V gene (reference sequence). The CDR3 is 15 residues long. Deletions cut 5 bases from V and 0 bases from J, with 13 bases between. CDR3 coding DNA: TGTGCCAGTAGTGGGGCAGCCCTGTACCAAGAGACCCAGTACTTC. Its protein product is CASSGAALYQETQYF.

The chain combines TRBV29-1 with TRBJ1-1; the D gene is possibly TRBD1 (5 bases). Looked up from germline, CDR1 is SQVTM and CDR2 is ANQGSEA. Trimming shortened V by 8 bases and J by 11 bases, and 15 bases separated the two germline ends. CDR3 length equals 10 residues. For the CDR3, the DNA is TGCAGCTACGGGGGAGATCGGGCTTTCTTT. Translation: CSYGGDRAFF.

The V gene is TRBV9, the J gene TRBJ2-4; D may be TRBD2 (5 bases). This CDR3 has 16 amino acids. Germline V CDR1 and CDR2: SGDLS, YYNGEE. Trimming pared 4 bases from V and 1 base from J, leaving 15 bases between. For the CDR3, the DNA is TGTGCCAGCAGCTCAGGACCTCCGGGGGCCAAAAACATTCAGTACTTC. Translating gives CASSSGPPGAKNIQYF.

This clone was counted a few times. The genes are TRBV2 and TRBJ2-5; 8 positions agree with TRBD1. This CDR3 is built from 14 residues. The J segment lost 4 bases and the V segment lost 4 bases, leaving 5 bases of the junction unmatched. CDR1 SNHLY and CDR2 FYNNEI come from the germline V gene. CDR3 amino acids: CASSGAQGAETQYF. CDR3 sequence (DNA): TGTGCCAGCAGTGGGGCGCAGGGGGCAGAGACCCAGTACTTC.

The chain couples TRBV30 to TRBJ2-7, with D hard to call. In germline, CDR1 is GTSNPN, CDR2 SVGIG (reference sequence). The CDR3 contains 14 residues. The V and J ends lost 2 bases and 1 base respectively, with 12 bases between them. The CDR3 DNA sequence: TGTGCCTGGAGTCTACACCGTGGATCCTACGAGCAGTACTTC. This gives the protein CAWSLHRGSYEQYF.

This clone has just a few counts. The chain is built from TRBV29-1 and TRBJ1-2; D gene uncertain. Trimming shortened V by 4 bases and J by 4 bases, and 19 bases separated the two germline ends. The CDR3 is 15 residues long. The germline gives CDR1 SQVTM, CDR2 ANQGSEA. CDR3 residues: CSVGKRQATSYGYTF. The CDR3 nucleotides are TGCAGCGTTGGAAAGAGGCAGGCCACCTCCTATGGCTACACCTTC. Based on the CDR3 plus reference TRBV29-1 and TRBJ1-2, the full variable domain is SAVISQKPSRDICQRGTSLTIQCQVDSQVTMMFWYRQQPGQSLTLIATANQGSEATYESGFVIDKFPISRPNLTFSTLTVSNMSPEDSSIYLCSVGKRQATSYGYTFGSGTRLTVV.

This clone was observed a handful of times. The chain combines TRBV29-1 with TRBJ2-7, with TRBD1 matching over 7 bases. CDR1 and CDR2 (germline): SQVTM, ANQGSEA. CDR3 length: 13 residues. V was pared by 5 bases and J by 5 bases, with 9 bases of the junction left unmatched. In DNA, the CDR3 is TGCAGCGTTCGCAGGGGGACGTTAAACGAGCAGTACTTC. Translated: CSVRRGTLNEQYF.

This clone was observed a few times. CDR3 sequence (DNA): TGTGCCAGCAGCCAAGGTGGGGGAATCAATCAGCCCCAGCATTTT. Its translation: CASSQGGGINQPQHF. This chain uses TRBV14 with TRBJ1-5; D might be TRBD1 (5 bases). Trimming removed 1 base at V and 3 bases at J, with 10 bases between. CDR3 length: 15 amino acids. Germline V gene data show CDR1 as SGHDN and CDR2 as FVKESK.